The next 21 T cell receptor beta chains were all read from a single sample in a study of T cell repertoires in cytomegalovirus infection. TCRdb fed the reads into MiXCR, producing one record per CDR3 protein. The data show some 400,000 distinct CDR3 sequences, around 32% seen once. Sequenced: PBMCs. The receptors originated from a human donor in good health (CMV status not recorded). Some clones in this sample may be carry-over from other donors' samples.

This rearrangement joins TRBV20-1 to TRBJ1-5; 9 bases are shared with TRBD1. The CDR3 is 18 amino acids. With 0 bases clipped from V and 0 bases from J, the junction kept 9 bases outside the gene matches. Germline lookup yields CDR1 DFQATT and CDR2 SNEGSKA (reference sequence). This CDR3 is CSARDRGQGKYSNQPQHF. The DNA for the CDR3 is TGCAGTGCTAGAGATCGGGGACAGGGCAAGTATAGCAATCAGCCCCAGCATTTT.

V and J are TRBV6-8 and TRBJ1-2; D might be TRBD1 (5 bases). This CDR3 contains 15 residues. CDR1 and CDR2 from the germline V gene are MNHGY and SAAAGT. V lost 8 bases, J lost 0 bases, and 16 bases lay in between. CDR3 protein: CASGIRQQANYGYTF. Written as DNA, the CDR3 is TGTGCCAGCGGTATACGACAGCAAGCTAACTATGGCTACACCTTC.

This chain connects TRBV28 to TRBJ2-7; D uncertain. The V gene's germline CDR1 is MDHEN and CDR2 SYDVKM. V was shortened by 7 bases and J by 1 base, with 8 bases between the two germline ends. The CDR3 sequence is 12 residues long. CDR3 amino acids: CASINLSYEQYF. CDR3 coding DNA: TGTGCCAGCATTAATCTGTCCTACGAGCAGTACTTC. Drawing the rest from reference TRBV28 and TRBJ2-7, the complete variable domain is DVKVTQSSRYLVKRTGEKVFLECVQDMDHENMFWYRQDPGLGLRLIYFSYDVKMKEKGDIPEGYSVSREKKERFSLILESASTNQTSMYLCASINLSYEQYFGPGTRLTVT.

This clonotype was seen a handful of times. This CDR3 is CSAREGDAAWNEQFF. The CDR3 nucleotides read TGCAGTGCTAGAGAGGGGGACGCCGCCTGGAATGAGCAGTTCTTC. The rearrangement joins TRBV20-1 to TRBJ2-1; either TRBD1 or TRBD2 may fit D (5 bases each). V gave up 0 bases and J gave up 7 bases, with 16 bases separating them. The CDR3 has 15 residues. CDR1 and CDR2 from the germline V gene are DFQATT and SNEGSKA (reference sequence).

This clonotype was observed a handful of times. This chain connects TRBV2 to TRBJ2-3, with D perhaps being TRBD1 or TRBD2 (6 bases each). Trimming took 3 bases from V and 4 from J, leaving 14 bases between them. CDR3 size: 15 residues. Germline CDR1 is SNHLY and CDR2 is FYNNEI. The CDR3 region has the DNA TGTGCCAGCAGTGAGATGGGGGGCTGGGCAGATACGCAGTATTTT. As protein: CASSEMGGWADTQYF.

The chain uses TRBV10-2 and TRBJ2-7; 7 bases are shared with TRBD2. Trimming at V came to 3 bases and at J to 1 base, leaving 3 bases not matched to a gene. CDR1 WSHSY and CDR2 SAAADI come from the germline V gene. The CDR3 has 14 residues. The CDR3 bases are TGCGCCAGCAGTGAAGGACTAGGGTCCTACGAGCAGTACTTC. It is translated as CASSEGLGSYEQYF.

The chain couples TRBV7-8 to TRBJ2-7, with D hard to call. The CDR3 is 14 residues long. Germline loops: CDR1 SGHVS, CDR2 FQNEAQ. The V end lost 6 bases, the J end lost 3 bases, and 15 bases lay between the germline ends. The chain's CDR3 is CASSPALGFYEQYF. In DNA, the CDR3 is TGTGCCAGCAGTCCCGCCCTAGGATTCTACGAGCAGTACTTC.

This clonotype was counted many times. The gene calls are TRBV6-5 and TRBJ2-2, with 9 bases matching TRBD1. Germline-derived CDR1 and CDR2 are MNHEY and SVGAGI. The CDR3 loop spans 19 amino acids. Losses at the gene ends were 6 bases for V and 8 bases for J; bases not matched to a gene: 22. The CDR3 loop reads CASSQKLLVPGQGRGELFF. As DNA, the CDR3 is TGTGCCAGCAGCCAAAAACTGCTCGTCCCGGGACAGGGCCGAGGGGAGCTGTTTTTT.

This clonotype showed up just a few times. The rearrangement uses TRBV7-2 and TRBJ2-5; 7 nucleotides line up with TRBD1. This CDR3 has 15 residues. CDR1 is SGHTA and CDR2 is FQGNSA in the germline V gene. Germline trimming cut 7 bases from V and 3 bases from J; bases unmatched to any gene: 11. The CDR3 sequence: CASKPGGQVKETQYF. In DNA form, the CDR3 reads TGTGCCAGCAAGCCCGGTGGACAGGTGAAAGAGACCCAGTACTTC.

The chain is built from TRBV12-3 or TRBV12-4 and TRBJ1-6; TRBD1 might be the D (5 bases). There are 15 residues in the CDR3. Trimming left V 5 bases short and J 5 bases short, with 13 bases between. CDR3 sequence reads: CASSQGGGNNSPLHF. The CDR3 nucleotides read TGTGCCAGCAGTCAGGGAGGCGGGAATAATTCACCCCTCCACTTT.

This clonotype was detected many times. The V gene is TRBV7-2, the J gene TRBJ1-5, with TRBD1 as a possible D gene (6 bases). CDR1 and CDR2 (germline): SGHTA, FQGNSA. This CDR3 spans 21 amino acids. The V gene lost 4 bases and the J gene lost 1 base, with 29 bases spanning the gap. The CDR3 sequence is CASSSTGFLSPHLLSNQPQHF. In DNA form, the CDR3 reads TGTGCCAGCAGCTCCACAGGGTTTCTCTCCCCGCACCTTTTGAGCAATCAGCCCCAGCATTTT.

The genes are TRBV12-3 or TRBV12-4 and TRBJ1-2, with D tentatively TRBD1 (5 bases). The CDR3 sequence is 16 residues long. V was trimmed by 1 base and J by 1 base, leaving 13 bases between them. The DNA of the CDR3 is TGTGCCAGCAGTTTAGGCGGGGGTCAGGTTAACTATGGCTACACCTTC. Protein product: CASSLGGGQVNYGYTF.

J is TRBJ2-3 and V is TRBV5-4; possible D gene TRBD1, 6 bases. Per germline, CDR1 SGHNT and CDR2 YYREEE (reference sequence). This CDR3 has 15 residues. V was trimmed by 2 bases and J by 4 bases, leaving 14 bases between them. The CDR3 DNA reads TGTGCCAGCAGCTTCACAGGGAAACGACCAGATACGCAGTATTTT. Its protein product is CASSFTGKRPDTQYF.

This clonotype was recorded only once. This chain joins TRBV28 and TRBJ2-1; D is unclear. The CDR3 is 15 residues long. CDR1 and CDR2 (germline): MDHEN, SYDVKM. V was shortened by 3 bases and J by 5 bases, with 14 bases between the two germline ends. CDR3 loop: CASSFRPTRNNEQFF. CDR3 in DNA: TGTGCCAGCAGTTTCAGGCCTACCCGGAACAATGAGCAGTTCTTC.

This clonotype was counted only a few times. The chain recombines TRBV28 with TRBJ2-5; D ambiguous. The CDR3 is 15 amino acids. The germline V and J ends were trimmed by 5 bases and 4 bases, with 17 bases remaining between them. Germline V gives CDR1 MDHEN, CDR2 SYDVKM. CDR3 coding DNA: TGTGCCAGCAGTGGTCAAGCGTATGTTGGAGAGACCCAGTACTTC. The encoded protein is CASSGQAYVGETQYF.

The chain is built from TRBV12-3 or TRBV12-4 and TRBJ2-2, with 7 bases that match TRBD1. The CDR3 contains 13 residues. V lost 7 bases and J lost 5; bases outside the gene matches: 4. The CDR3: CASKGQLTGELFF. CDR3 nucleotide sequence: TGTGCCAGCAAGGGACAGTTAACCGGGGAGCTGTTTTTT.

CDR3 DNA: TGTGCCAGCAGGGTTTCGGTTTCCTTGAACACTGAAGCTTTCTTT. It codes for CASRVSVSLNTEAFF. The chain couples TRBV28 to TRBJ1-1; D gene unclear. The CDR3 has 15 residues. V gave up 6 bases and J gave up 0 bases, with 14 bases separating them. Germline loops: CDR1 MDHEN, CDR2 SYDVKM.

In its sample, this clonotype was seen many times. J is TRBJ2-7 and V is TRBV27; the D is unclear. The CDR3 has 12 amino acids. The germline V gene has CDR1 MNHEY and CDR2 SMNVEV (reference sequence). The V and J ends lost 3 bases and 6 bases respectively, with 9 bases between them. The CDR3 region has the DNA TGTGCCAGCAGTTTGTGGGGATCCGAGCAGTACTTC. This encodes CASSLWGSEQYF.

CDR3 region: CASSPPAVSSYNEQFF. The CDR3 nucleotides are TGTGCCAGCTCACCACCGGCCGTCAGCTCCTACAATGAGCAGTTCTTC. This sequence joins TRBV18 and TRBJ2-1; D is uncertain. Trimming left V 0 bases short and J 0 bases short, with 9 bases between. The CDR3 sequence is 16 residues long. Germline V gives CDR1 KGHSH, CDR2 LQKENI.

This rearrangement joins TRBV20-1 to TRBJ2-7; the D is unclear. Germline V gives CDR1 DFQATT, CDR2 SNEGSKA (reference sequence). V was clipped by 6 bases and J by 3 bases, with 18 bases between them. The CDR3 length is 14 residues. The CDR3, as DNA: TGCAGTGCGGAACCAACGCCCCCCCTCTACGAGCAGTACTTC. This translates into CSAEPTPPLYEQYF.

The chain is built from TRBV10-2 and TRBJ2-1; weak D call: TRBD2 (7 bases). CDR3 length: 11 amino acids. The germline gives CDR1 WSHSY, CDR2 SAAADI. V gave up 5 bases and J gave up 11 bases, with 10 bases separating them. CDR3 sequence reads: CASSSGGQQFF. CDR3 nucleotide sequence: TGCGCCAGCAGTTCGGGGGGCCAGCAGTTCTTC.